These 24 T cell receptor beta chains originate from one sample sequenced in a study of T cells in Graves' hyperthyroidism and ophthalmopathy. Researchers took RNA transcripts and amplified the TCR beta CDR3 regions from them. When the TCR CDR3 underwent first-round RT-PCR, the HTBI primer set was used. One entry per CDR3 protein results from TCRdb running MiXCR on the multiplex PCR reads. The sample consists of 300,000 to 350,000 distinct CDR3 sequences, 11% to 15% of them appearing once. What was sequenced was blood. The source of these receptors is a young woman with Graves' hyperthyroidism.

J is TRBJ2-5 and V is TRBV20-1; tentatively, D is TRBD2 (5 bases). The CDR3 is 14 residues long. V shed 2 bases and J shed 5 bases, with 15 bases lying between them. Germline V CDR1 and CDR2: DFQATT, SNEGSKA (reference sequence). CDR3 region: CSARSPLGMETQYF. DNA for the CDR3: TGCAGTGCTAGAAGCCCACTAGGCATGGAGACCCAGTACTTC.

This clonotype has ten or more counts. J is TRBJ1-1 and V is TRBV20-1; D is perhaps TRBD1 (5 bases). Trimming stripped 6 bases from V and 1 base from J, with 9 bases between. This CDR3 is built from 12 residues. Germline values: CDR1 DFQATT, CDR2 SNEGSKA (reference sequence). CDR3 in DNA: TGCAGTGCCAGGGCCGGGAACACTGAAGCTTTCTTT. This encodes CSARAGNTEAFF.

The J gene is TRBJ1-6, the V gene TRBV6-6; D is perhaps TRBD1 (5 bases). CDR1 is MNHNY and CDR2 is SVGAGI in the germline V gene (reference sequence). The length of the CDR3 is 17 residues. Trimming stripped 2 bases from V and 9 bases from J, with 20 bases between. The CDR3 nucleotides are TGTGCCAGCAGTTACGACATCCAGCGGACAAAAGCTTCACCCCTCCACTTT. As protein: CASSYDIQRTKASPLHF.

The chain is built from TRBV30 and TRBJ2-2, with 7 bases that match TRBD1. The germline CDR1 and CDR2 sequences are GTSNPN and SVGIG (reference sequence). V shed 4 bases, J shed 6 bases, and the junction held 5 bases outside the gene matches. The CDR3 has 13 amino acids. CDR3 sequence: CAWNYRGPGELFF. As DNA, the CDR3 is TGTGCCTGGAACTACAGGGGCCCCGGGGAGCTGTTTTTT.

The table lists this clonotype with many counts. The chain combines TRBV15 with TRBJ2-1; TRBD2 aligns across 11 bases. The V gene end was trimmed by 4 bases and the J gene end by 9 bases; junction bases not matched to a gene: 5. Looked up from germline, CDR1 is LNHNV and CDR2 is YYDKDF (reference sequence). The CDR3 runs 14 residues. CDR3 bases: TGTGCCACCAGCAATCTAGCGGGAGGATCTGAGCAGTTCTTC. Its protein product is CATSNLAGGSEQFF.

This clonotype was found many times. The chain carries TRBV6-1 and TRBJ2-7, with 10 positions matching TRBD1. Trimming removed 4 bases from V and 5 bases from J; junction bases left unmatched: 2. Looked up from germline, CDR1 is MNHNS and CDR2 is SASEGT. The CDR3 has 13 amino acids. In nucleotides, the CDR3 is TGTGCCAGCAGTGGGGGACAGGGGAACGAGCAGTACTTC. Encoded protein: CASSGGQGNEQYF.

This clonotype was found a few times. The rearrangement uses TRBV3-1 and TRBJ2-5; TRBD1 aligns across 8 bases. The V segment lost 7 bases and the J segment 0 bases; nucleotides outside the gene matches: 7. Germline V gene data show CDR1 as LGHDT and CDR2 as YNNKEL (reference sequence). CDR3 size: 15 residues. CDR3: CASKGQELDQETQYF. DNA of the CDR3: TGTGCCAGCAAGGGACAGGAGCTCGACCAAGAGACCCAGTACTTC.

The chain uses TRBV27 and TRBJ2-2, with 7 bases that match TRBD2. The junction had 14 bases not matched to a gene; V was cut back by 5 bases and J by 2 bases. CDR3 length equals 18 residues. The germline V gene has CDR1 MNHEY and CDR2 SMNVEV (reference sequence). The CDR3 DNA reads as TGTGCCAGCAGTCATCTGGGTTTTTCGGGAGGAAACACCGGGGAGCTGTTTTTT. Amino acid sequence: CASSHLGFSGGNTGELFF.

This clonotype appeared many times. This chain links TRBV19 with TRBJ2-1; TRBD2 matches 12 bases. From germline, CDR1 is LNHDA and CDR2 SQIVND (reference sequence). V lost 11 bases to trimming and J lost 6 bases; unmatched junction nucleotides: 5. CDR3 length: 13 amino acids. This CDR3 is CAGKTSGSNEQFF. The CDR3 DNA sequence: TGTGCCGGGAAGACTAGCGGGAGCAATGAGCAGTTCTTC.

This clonotype appeared many times. The J gene is TRBJ2-7, the V gene TRBV11-1, with D possibly matching TRBD1 (5 bases). The CDR3 covers 15 residues. Trimming left V 3 bases short and J 4 bases short, with 16 bases between. Per the germline V gene, CDR1 is SGHAT and CDR2 is FQDESV (reference sequence). CDR3 DNA: TGTGCCAGCAGCTTCCTGACCGCCAAGGGGTACGAGCAGTACTTC. This codes for CASSFLTAKGYEQYF.

Comments on this clonotype: At one boundary the junction diverges from the germline segment, which might be a read error. The V call is TRBV6-9, the J call TRBJ2-2, with 10 positions matching TRBD2. From germline, CDR1 is MNHGY and CDR2 SVAAGI. CDR3 length: 17 residues. CDR3: CASSYESGRAHTRELFF. For the CDR3, the DNA is TGTGCCAGCAGTTACGAAAGCGGGAGGGCCCACACCAGGGAGCTGTTTTTT.

The table lists this clonotype with many counts. The chain carries TRBV12-3 or TRBV12-4 and TRBJ2-3, with a weak D call TRBD2 (6 bases). V lost 6 bases to trimming and J lost 2 bases, with 21 bases between them. The CDR3 has 17 amino acids. The CDR3 region is CASSPEFAEGITDTQYF. The CDR3 DNA is TGTGCCAGCAGCCCTGAGTTTGCGGAGGGAATCACAGATACGCAGTATTTT.

This clonotype has just a few counts. The chain carries TRBV3-1 and TRBJ1-2, with D unclear. Germline CDR1 reads LGHDT; CDR2 reads YNNKEL (reference sequence). V shed 1 base and J shed 8 bases, with 8 bases lying between them. The CDR3 length is 12 residues. The CDR3 nucleotides are TGTGCCAGCAGCCAAGTCCCTGAGGGCTACACCTTC. Amino acids: CASSQVPEGYTF.

This clonotype was recorded at least ten times. The chain employs TRBV20-1 and TRBJ2-2, with 8 bases aligning to TRBD1. From germline, CDR1 is DFQATT and CDR2 SNEGSKA (reference sequence). After removal of 1 base from V and 9 bases from J, the junction contained 10 bases not matched to a gene. This CDR3 comprises 15 residues. The DNA for the CDR3 is TGCAGTGCTAGAGGGGACAGGCCTACTGTCCGGGAGCTGTTTTTT. Its translation: CSARGDRPTVRELFF.

In this sample, this clonotype turned up many times. This chain connects TRBV6-2 or TRBV6-3 to TRBJ2-3; TRBD1 is a possible D gene (6 bases). The CDR3 length is 15 residues. Germline V lookup: CDR1 MNHEY, CDR2 SVGEGT. V was pared by 3 bases and J by 6 bases, with 16 bases between. The chain's CDR3 is CASSYRGQSADTQYF. CDR3 DNA sequence: TGTGCCAGCAGTTATCGCGGACAGTCGGCGGATACGCAGTATTTT.

The chain combines TRBV5-1 with TRBJ2-3, with 9 bases aligning to TRBD1. The CDR3 has 16 amino acids. V lost 4 bases, J lost 6 bases, and 12 bases stayed unmatched. The germline V gene encodes CDR1 SGHRS and CDR2 YFSETQ. Here the CDR3 DNA reads TGCGCCAGCAGCGATGGTACAGGGGGCGATTGGGATACGCAGTATTTT. This codes for CASSDGTGGDWDTQYF.

This clonotype was picked up a small number of times. V is TRBV20-1 and J is TRBJ2-1, with 13 nucleotides matching TRBD2. The J segment lost 8 bases and the V segment lost 7 bases, leaving 5 bases of the junction unmatched. CDR1 DFQATT and CDR2 SNEGSKA come from the germline V gene (reference sequence). The CDR3 has 13 amino acids. The DNA of the CDR3 is TGCAGTGGACGACTAGCGGGAGGTGATGAGCAGTTCTTC. Its protein product is CSGRLAGGDEQFF.

This clonotype was seen only a few times. The chain combines TRBV7-8 with TRBJ1-1, with D unclear. Between the trimmed V and J ends, which lost 4 bases and 0 bases, there was a span of 18 bases. The CDR3 length is 17 residues. Per germline, CDR1 SGHVS and CDR2 FQNEAQ. Written as DNA, the CDR3 is TGTGCCAGCAGCTCGATCGGACGGATTCACATGAACACTGAAGCTTTCTTT. This codes for CASSSIGRIHMNTEAFF.

This clonotype was picked up many times. This chain connects TRBV27 to TRBJ1-6, with 9 positions matching TRBD1. This CDR3 comprises 15 residues. V was clipped by 4 bases and J by 5 bases; unmatched bases: 3. Germline lookup yields CDR1 MNHEY and CDR2 SMNVEV (reference sequence). CDR3 amino acids: CASSSWDRDNSPLHF. DNA for the CDR3: TGTGCCAGCAGTTCCTGGGACAGGGATAATTCACCCCTCCACTTT.

This clonotype was seen at least ten times. This chain joins TRBV28 and TRBJ1-4; weak D call: TRBD1 (5 bases). The V and J ends lost 7 bases and 0 bases respectively, with 12 bases between them. The CDR3 sequence is 15 residues long. Germline-derived CDR1 and CDR2 are MDHEN and SYDVKM. CDR3: CASTKGYATNEKLFF. The DNA for the CDR3 is TGTGCCAGCACCAAGGGGTATGCAACTAATGAAAAACTGTTTTTT.

J is TRBJ2-7 and V is TRBV5-1; D could derive from TRBD1 or TRBD2 (5 bases each). The CDR3 spans 14 residues. V was trimmed by 4 bases and J by 4 bases, leaving 15 bases between them. The germline gives CDR1 SGHRS, CDR2 YFSETQ. The CDR3 DNA sequence: TGCGCCAGCAGCCTCGGGACGGTGATGTACGAGCAGTACTTC. Translating gives CASSLGTVMYEQYF.

This clonotype appeared many times. V is TRBV7-2 and J is TRBJ2-1; D is undetermined. This CDR3 is built from 13 residues. The germline gives CDR1 SGHTA, CDR2 FQGNSA. The V gene lost 3 bases and the J gene lost 8 bases, with 11 bases spanning the gap. The DNA of the CDR3 is TGTGCCAGCAGCTTGAGTCCTGGGGATGAGCAGTTCTTC. Protein product: CASSLSPGDEQFF. Supplemented by reference TRBV7-2 and TRBJ2-1, the full variable domain reads GAGVSQSPSNKVTEKGKDVELRCDPISGHTALYWYRQSLGQGLEFLIYFQGNSAPDKSGLPSDRFSAERTGGSVSTLTIQRTQQEDSAVYLCASSLSPGDEQFFGPGTRLTVL.

In this sample, this clonotype turned up many times. This sequence joins TRBV30 and TRBJ2-1; 10 bases agree with TRBD2. The CDR3 contains 13 residues. J gave up 8 bases and V 8 bases, and 9 bases lay outside the gene matches. Germline V gene lookup returns CDR1 GTSNPN and CDR2 SVGIG (reference sequence). CDR3 in amino acids: CARKREGLDEQFF. In nucleotides, the CDR3 is TGTGCCAGAAAGCGGGAGGGCCTCGATGAGCAGTTCTTC.

This clonotype has a handful of counts. The chain has TRBV10-3 and TRBJ2-3, with a tentative D call TRBD2 (5 bases). The V end lost 3 bases, the J end lost 2 bases, and 15 bases lay between the germline ends. CDR3 size: 16 residues. Germline loops: CDR1 ENHRY, CDR2 SYGVKD. CDR3 in DNA: TGTGCCATCAGTGAAGGCTCGCGGGCAACCACAGATACGCAGTATTTT. Translating it yields CAISEGSRATTDTQYF.